These 18 T cell receptor beta chains share one sample of origin, sequenced in a study of blood T cell repertoires in COVID-19. Clones were sequenced by immunoSEQ multiplex PCR, and TCRdb holds only the in-frame ones, with some missing. Here the sample spans about 200,000 clones, about 86% being singletons. The sequenced material came from peripheral blood. These receptor sequences come from a woman aged 45-59 years with acute or convalescent COVID-19.

The chain has TRBV19 and TRBJ2-3, with TRBD2 identical over 8 bases. Germline CDR1 reads LNHDA; CDR2 reads SQIVND (reference sequence). The CDR3 spans 15 residues. V was pared by 4 bases and J by 6 bases, with 9 bases of the junction left unmatched. CDR3 in amino acids: CASSKSAGVGDTQYF. CDR3 in DNA: TGTGCCAGTAGTAAATCAGCGGGAGTAGGCGATACGCAGTATTTT.

The chain recombines TRBV7-2 with TRBJ1-5; 7 nucleotides align to TRBD1. This CDR3 spans 15 amino acids. Trimming removed 2 bases from V and 7 bases from J; junction bases left unmatched: 8. Germline CDR1 and CDR2: SGHTA and FQGNSA. CDR3 DNA sequence: TGTGCCAGCAGCTTAATGAGAGGGGGCCAACAGCCCCAGCATTTT. This codes for CASSLMRGGQQPQHF.

This clone has just one count. The rearrangement uses TRBV7-9 and TRBJ2-1; 10 nucleotides match TRBD2. CDR3 length: 16 residues. Germline V gene data show CDR1 as SEHNR and CDR2 as FQNEAQ (reference sequence). V trimming: 5 bases; J trimming: 1 base; junction bases outside the gene matches: 5. CDR3 in DNA: TGTGCCAGCAGCCTTAGCGGGAGGACTTCCTACAATGAGCAGTTCTTC. Translating it yields CASSLSGRTSYNEQFF.

V is TRBV12-3 or TRBV12-4 and J is TRBJ1-5; D not resolved. The CDR3 is made up of 12 amino acids. Trimming took off 3 bases at V and 10 bases at J, with 10 bases between the two ends. CDR3 loop: CASSFEVSPQHF. DNA for the CDR3: TGTGCCAGCAGTTTTGAGGTTTCACCCCAGCATTTT.

This chain connects TRBV7-3 to TRBJ2-3; 13 nucleotides line up with TRBD2. The CDR3 runs 16 residues. The germline V gene encodes CDR1 SGHTA and CDR2 FQGTGA. The V segment lost 3 bases and the J segment 0 bases; nucleotides outside the gene matches: 0. In nucleotides, the CDR3 is TGTGCCAGCAGCTTGGGACTAGCGGGGAGCACAGATACGCAGTATTTT. This codes for CASSLGLAGSTDTQYF.

The V gene is TRBV4-3, the J gene TRBJ2-1; TRBD1 aligns across 7 bases. J gave up 5 bases and V 3 bases, and 7 bases lay outside the gene matches. Germline assignment: CDR1 LGHNA and CDR2 YSLEER. The length of the CDR3 is 15 residues. As DNA, the CDR3 is TGCGCCAGCAGCCATTTGCCGGGACAGAACAATGAGCAGTTCTTC. It specifies CASSHLPGQNNEQFF.

The V gene is TRBV19, the J gene TRBJ1-1, with TRBD1 identical over 7 bases. Germline CDR1 is LNHDA and CDR2 is SQIVND (reference sequence). The CDR3 has 16 amino acids. The junction had 8 bases not matched to a gene; V was cut back by 2 bases and J by 2 bases. CDR3 in DNA: TGTGCCAGTAGTATAACCAACACAGGGGTTAACACTGAAGCTTTCTTT. Protein: CASSITNTGVNTEAFF.

This chain's CDR3 is CASSQWKYSNQPQHF. The CDR3 bases are TGCGCCAGTAGCCAGTGGAAATATAGCAATCAGCCCCAGCATTTT. The chain links TRBV23-1 to TRBJ1-5; D is unclear. TRBV23-1 is an ORF for which the function is uncertain. V was pared by 9 bases and J by 0 bases, with 15 bases between. The CDR3 loop spans 15 amino acids.

The J gene is TRBJ1-5, the V gene TRBV6-2 or TRBV6-3; perhaps TRBD1 as D (5 bases). Per the germline V gene, CDR1 is MNHEY and CDR2 is SVGEGT. V was cut by 2 bases and J by 5 bases, with 16 bases left in between. The CDR3 is 16 residues long. CDR3 region: CASSYTGGEPYQPQHF. The DNA of the CDR3 is TGTGCCAGCAGTTACACCGGGGGAGAACCCTATCAGCCCCAGCATTTT.

Comment on this clone: Other DNA sequences of this sample code for an identical CDR3. This chain links TRBV6-2 or TRBV6-3 with TRBJ2-4; D is unresolved. Trimming stripped 2 bases from V and 7 bases from J, with 6 bases between. CDR3 length equals 12 residues. Germline V lookup: CDR1 MNHEY, CDR2 SVGEGT. This CDR3 reads CASSYQANIQYF. The CDR3 nucleotides are TGTGCCAGCAGTTACCAAGCCAACATTCAGTACTTC.

This chain uses TRBV7-2 with TRBJ2-7; 11 nucleotides line up with TRBD1. V trimming: 5 bases; J trimming: 6 bases; junction bases outside the gene matches: 3. CDR1 and CDR2 (germline): SGHTA, FQGNSA. The CDR3 covers 13 residues. Written as DNA, the CDR3 is TGTGCCAGCAGCGCGGACAGGGGGCGCGAGCAGTACTTC. Amino acids: CASSADRGREQYF. The full variable domain, with the rest looked up from reference TRBV7-2 and TRBJ2-7, is GAGVSQSPSNKVTEKGKDVELRCDPISGHTALYWYRQSLGQGLEFLIYFQGNSAPDKSGLPSDRFSAERTGGSVSTLTIQRTQQEDSAVYLCASSADRGREQYFGPGTRLTVT.

V usage is TRBV9 and J usage is TRBJ2-1; D unclear. The V end lost 3 bases, the J end lost 6 bases, and 4 bases lay between the germline ends. There are 11 residues in the CDR3. Germline CDR1 is SGDLS and CDR2 is YYNGEE. Written as DNA, the CDR3 is TGTGCCAGCAGCGCCCTCAATGAGCAGTTCTTC. Its protein is CASSALNEQFF.

The chain joins TRBV5-5 to TRBJ2-5; the match to TRBD2 covers 14 bases. Per germline, CDR1 SGHKS and CDR2 YYEKEE (reference sequence). The CDR3 has 18 amino acids. The V gene end was trimmed by 2 bases and the J gene end by 2 bases; junction bases not matched to a gene: 8. The CDR3 region is CASSFRLAGGPYQETQYF. The CDR3 DNA sequence: TGTGCCAGCAGCTTTAGACTAGCGGGGGGGCCTTATCAAGAGACCCAGTACTTC.

The V gene is TRBV9, the J gene TRBJ2-2; 16 bases line up with TRBD2. V shed 5 bases and J 10 bases; nucleotides not matched to a gene: 8. Germline V gives CDR1 SGDLS, CDR2 YYNGEE. The CDR3 length is 16 residues. CDR3 coding DNA: TGTGCCAGCAGAGAGGGACTAGCGGGGGGGCCGGTGGAGCTGTTTTTT. This translates into CASREGLAGGPVELFF.

The chain is built from TRBV3-1 (or the pseudogene TRBV3-2) and TRBJ1-2; 12 bases map to TRBD1. Trimming at V came to 0 bases and at J to 5 bases, leaving 4 bases not matched to a gene. CDR1 and CDR2 from the germline V gene are LGHDT and YNNKEL (reference sequence). The CDR3 runs to 16 residues. CDR3: CASSQDWDRGLYGYTF. DNA for the CDR3: TGTGCCAGCAGCCAAGATTGGGACAGGGGGCTTTATGGCTACACCTTC.

This rearrangement joins TRBV5-6 to TRBJ1-2; a weak D match, TRBD1 (6 bases). Germline V lookup: CDR1 SGHDT, CDR2 YYEEEE. The V and J ends lost 7 bases and 1 base respectively, with 8 bases between them. The CDR3 is 12 residues long. CDR3 loop: CASVGGNYGYTF. The CDR3, as DNA: TGTGCCAGCGTAGGGGGTAACTATGGCTACACCTTC. The full variable domain, its missing parts supplied by reference TRBV5-6 and TRBJ1-2, is DAGVTQSPTHLIKTRGQQVTLRCSPKSGHDTVSWYQQALGQGPQFIFQYYEEEERQRGNFPDRFSGHQFPNYSSELNVNALLLGDSALYLCASVGGNYGYTFGSGTRLTVV.

This sequence joins TRBV6-6 and TRBJ2-3; 10 bases fit TRBD2. This CDR3 has 14 amino acids. Germline V gene lookup returns CDR1 MNHNY and CDR2 SVGAGI (reference sequence). V trimming: 5 bases; J trimming: 6 bases; junction bases outside the gene matches: 5. The CDR3 bases are TGTGCCAGCAGTGTCCCTAGCGGGAGTGATACGCAGTATTTT. This gives the protein CASSVPSGSDTQYF.

The chain combines TRBV6-5 with TRBJ1-1, with D unresolved. Trimming took 5 bases from V and 1 from J, leaving 8 bases between them. This CDR3 region has 13 residues. Germline V gene data show CDR1 as MNHEY and CDR2 as SVGAGI. Here the CDR3 DNA reads TGTGCCAGCAGTCCCCCCCAGAACACTGAAGCTTTCTTT. The encoded protein is CASSPPQNTEAFF.